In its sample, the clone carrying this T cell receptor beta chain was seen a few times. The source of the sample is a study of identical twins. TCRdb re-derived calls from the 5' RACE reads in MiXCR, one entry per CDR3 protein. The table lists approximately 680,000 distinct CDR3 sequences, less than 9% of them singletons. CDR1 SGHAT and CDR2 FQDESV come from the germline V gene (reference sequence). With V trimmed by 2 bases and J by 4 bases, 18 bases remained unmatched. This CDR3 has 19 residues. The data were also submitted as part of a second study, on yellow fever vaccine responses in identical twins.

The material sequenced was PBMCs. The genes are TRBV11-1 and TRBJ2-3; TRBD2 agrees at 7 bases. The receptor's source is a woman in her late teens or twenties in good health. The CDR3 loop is CASSLSGPVLAFRADTQYF. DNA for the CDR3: TGTGCCAGCAGCTTAAGCGGCCCCGTACTAGCGTTTCGCGCAGATACGCAGTATTTT.